This T cell receptor beta chain was recorded in a study of cytomegalovirus exposure and HLA in healthy donors. Overall study results and limits: According to a subsequent analysis, TCR clusters from the first cohort were inclined to appear together in the 90 to 150 validation repertoires.

Per germline, CDR1 SGHRS and CDR2 YFSETQ. The CDR3 runs to 17 residues. V was pared by 3 bases and J by 0 bases, with 18 bases between. The donors were part of the validation cohort of 95 to 150 subjects. That cohort was separate from the first cohort, which comprised about 670 subjects. Remarks on this clone: Its antigen is currently unknown.

The data were produced by immunoSEQ multiplex PCR, yet TCRdb's version contains in-frame clones alone and is incomplete. This table holds fewer than 200,000 clones, about 90% found once. This sequence was found in a woman between 18 and 30 years old in good health and CMV-seropositive. The V gene is TRBV5-1, the J gene TRBJ1-1; unclear D gene. The sequencing input was PBMCs. The CDR3 is CASSSQPPGQVNTEAFF. The CDR3 DNA follows: TGCGCCAGCAGCTCCCAACCACCTGGGCAGGTGAACACTGAAGCTTTCTTT.